A selection of T cell receptor beta chains follows, all from one sample in a study of T-cell memory formation after mild COVID-19. Via MiXCR, TCRdb re-called the 5' RACE reads, giving one row per CDR3 protein. The table lists about 90,000 distinct CDR3 sequences, around 13% of them singletons. Specimen: PBMCs or a T cell subset sorted from them (not recorded which). The receptors stem from an adult woman who had mild COVID-19 (a few samples of this study predate the infection). Cell type and time point are not known. The CDR3 runs from the conserved cysteine through the conserved F or W. Fields, in order: V gene, D gene, clone size, J gene, CDR3 DNA, CDR3 protein. A D gene is named only where the DNA matches it firmly. Clone size is stated in some rows and not others, as once, few, many or a class when expanded.

>TRBV7-6|-|few|TRBJ2-1
TGTGCCAGCAGCTTAGCGGTAGTAGTCTACAATGAGCAGTTCTTC
CASSLAVVVYNEQFF
>TRBV7-6|TRBD1|-|TRBJ2-2
TGTGCCAGCACCCTTGGACAGGGTGTTGGCACCGGGGAGCTGATTTTT
CASTLGQGVGTGELIF
>TRBV7-8|-|many|TRBJ2-5
TGTGCCAGCAGCTTCGGGACGGTGGAACTTATGGGGGAGACCCAGTACTTC
CASSFGTVELMGETQYF
>TRBV7-2|TRBD1|few|TRBJ2-5
TGTGCCAGCAGCTTAGCAGGGACAGGGGTTTTCGAGACCCAGTACTTC
CASSLAGTGVFETQYF
>TRBV24-1|-|-|TRBJ2-1
TGTGCCACCAGTGCCTCAGATTACAATGAGCAGTTCTTC
CATSASDYNEQFF
>TRBV12-5|TRBD1|few|TRBJ2-1
TGTGCTAGTGGTTTTGACGGACAGGGTTTTAATGAGCAGTTCTTC
CASGFDGQGFNEQFF
>TRBV10-2|-|few|TRBJ2-5
TGCGCCAGCAGTGACCACAGGACCTTAGAGACCCAGTACTTC
CASSDHRTLETQYF
>TRBV7-3|-|few|TRBJ2-3
TGTGCCAGCAGCTCGCTGTCGGGAGATACGCAGTATTTT
CASSSLSGDTQYF
>TRBV6-5|-|-|TRBJ1-1
TGTGCCAGCAGTTACTCCGGCGGCATGAACACTGAAGCTTTCTTT
CASSYSGGMNTEAFF
>TRBV27|-|few|TRBJ2-7
TGTGCCAGCAGTCTCCGAGGGACGGATGCCTCCTACGAGCAGTACTTC
CASSLRGTDASYEQYF
>TRBV12-3/TRBV12-4|-|-|TRBJ1-3
TGTGCCAGCAGTTTGGGGAAAGCTGGAAACACCATATATTTT
CASSLGKAGNTIYF
>TRBV11-2|TRBD2|-|TRBJ2-7
TGTGCCAGCAGCTTAGAGGCTCTAGCGGGAGATGAGCAGTACTTC
CASSLEALAGDEQYF
>TRBV7-9|-|-|TRBJ1-5
TGTGCCAGCAGCTCCGGGGGGGTCCCCAATCAGCCCCAGCATTTT
CASSSGGVPNQPQHF
>TRBV6-2/TRBV6-3|-|-|TRBJ1-5
TGTGCCAGCAGTTACTCGATATATCAGCCCCAGCATTTT
CASSYSIYQPQHF
>TRBV7-9|-|many|TRBJ2-7
TGTGCCAGCAGCGAGGCAGCATCCTACGAGCAGTACTTC
CASSEAASYEQYF
>TRBV11-3|-|few|TRBJ2-7
TGTGCCAGCAGCTCCCCGACAGCTTACGAGCAGTACTTC
CASSSPTAYEQYF
>TRBV7-2|-|many|TRBJ2-5
TGTGCCAGCAGCTTTACAGGGCCCGAAGAGACCCAGTACTTC
CASSFTGPEETQYF
>TRBV29-1|-|-|TRBJ2-1
TGCAGCGTTGAAAGTCACGGTCTCTCCAATGAGCAGTTCTTC
CSVESHGLSNEQFF
>TRBV12-3/TRBV12-4|TRBD2|-|TRBJ2-1
TGTGCCAGCAGTCCAACTCAAGCGGGAGATCGGTTCTTC
CASSPTQAGDRFF
>TRBV11-2|TRBD1|-|TRBJ2-3
TGTGCCAGCAGCTTAGATTCGGGGACAGGGGAGCATTTT
CASSLDSGTGEHF
>TRBV6-5|-|-|TRBJ2-3
TGTGCCAGCAGTTACGGTGATACGCAGTATTTT
CASSYGDTQYF
>TRBV20-1|TRBD1|-|TRBJ2-5
TGCAGTGCTAGAGACCAGTCCCGGGACAGGGACGAGACCCAGTACTTC
CSARDQSRDRDETQYF
>TRBV5-6|-|-|TRBJ2-2
TGTGCCAGCAGCTTGTACTCACAGGGATTGAGCACCGGGGAGCTGTTTTTT
CASSLYSQGLSTGELFF
>TRBV7-6|-|few|TRBJ2-7
TGTGCCAGCAGCCCTTACGCCAGGGGACCCTCCTACGAGCAGTACTTC
CASSPYARGPSYEQYF
>TRBV4-2|-|few|TRBJ2-3
TGTGCCAGCAGCCAAGATCGGGGGTGGGACACAGATACGCAGTATTTT
CASSQDRGWDTDTQYF
>TRBV7-9|-|few|TRBJ2-1
TGTGCCAGCAGCCCAAAAGTAGGGGGGCGCGGAGTGGCCAATGAGCAGTTCTTC
CASSPKVGGRGVANEQFF
>TRBV12-3/TRBV12-4|-|few|TRBJ2-5
TGTGCCAGCAGTCCCCTCTCCCAAGAGACCCAGTACTTC
CASSPLSQETQYF
>TRBV4-3|TRBD1|-|TRBJ2-7
TGCGCCAGCAGCGCGGCGAGGACAGGCCTAACCTACGAGCAGTACTTC
CASSAARTGLTYEQYF
>TRBV9|TRBD1|few|TRBJ2-7
TGTGCCAGCAGCGCTCGGACAGGGAATTTTTACGAGCAGTACTTC
CASSARTGNFYEQYF
>TRBV4-3|-|many|TRBJ2-7
TGCGCCAGCAGCCAAGATTGGGGATGGAGGGGAGCCTACGAGCAGTACTTC
CASSQDWGWRGAYEQYF
>TRBV7-9|TRBD1|many|TRBJ2-3
TGTGCCAGCAGCTTGGGACAGACTAGCACAGATACGCAGTATTTT
CASSLGQTSTDTQYF
>TRBV27|TRBD1|-|TRBJ1-2
TGTGCCAGCAGTTTATTTGAGGGACAGGGAGACGGTGGCTGCACCTTC
CASSLFEGQGDGGCTF
>TRBV20-1|-|-|TRBJ2-1
TGCAGTGCTACAGACGACTGGAAGGGGGGGTATGAGCAGTTCTTC
CSATDDWKGGYEQFF
>TRBV12-3/TRBV12-4|-|few|TRBJ1-1
TGTGCCAGCAGTTTAGGGCACCGCGAAGCTTTCTTT
CASSLGHREAFF
>TRBV5-1|TRBD1|few|TRBJ1-6
TGCGCCAGCAGCTCGAAGGGGACAGGGCTTTCACCCCTCCACTTT
CASSSKGTGLSPLHF
>TRBV7-9|-|-|TRBJ1-4
TGTGCCAGCAGCCAAAGGCTTCAAGCGACTAATGAAAAACTGTTTTTT
CASSQRLQATNEKLFF
>TRBV27|-|-|TRBJ2-7
TGTGCCAGCAGTTTCACGTGGTCCTCCTACGAGCAGTACTTC
CASSFTWSSYEQYF
>TRBV28|TRBD1|few|TRBJ2-7
TGTGCCAGCAGTTTGCACGACAGGGGAAACGAGCAGTACTTC
CASSLHDRGNEQYF
>TRBV5-1|-|many|TRBJ2-7
TGCGCCAGCAGCTCTACGACAGAGAATTCCTGGGAGCAGTACTTC
CASSSTTENSWEQYF
>TRBV5-6|TRBD2|-|TRBJ2-3
TGTGCCAGCAGCGGGGAGGAGTGGCTAGCGGGGGGCCGAGCCGACACAGATACGCAGTATTTT
CASSGEEWLAGGRADTDTQYF
>TRBV6-5|TRBD2|-|TRBJ2-7
TGTGCCAGCAGTTACTCGGAACTAGCGGGAGCGTACGAGCAGTACTTC
CASSYSELAGAYEQYF
>TRBV12-3/TRBV12-4|-|few|TRBJ2-3
TGTGCCAGCAGCCCCCCCGTGGCCTCTAGCACAGATACGCAGTATTTT
CASSPPVASSTDTQYF
>TRBV11-3|-|-|TRBJ2-7
TGTGCCAGCAGCAAAAGGCAATACTACGAGCAGTACTTC
CASSKRQYYEQYF
>TRBV9|TRBD1|few|TRBJ1-5
TGTGCCAGCAGCGCCGGGGGGGACAGCCGGAATCAGCCCCAGCATTTT
CASSAGGDSRNQPQHF
>TRBV7-9|-|few|TRBJ1-1
TGTGCCAGCAGATTCGAAGGTGCTGAAGCTTTCTTT
CASRFEGAEAFF
>TRBV7-9|-|few|TRBJ1-1
TGTGCCAGCAGCTTAGGAGTCGTCAATGAAGCTTTCTTT
CASSLGVVNEAFF
>TRBV7-9|-|-|TRBJ2-5
TGTGCCAGCAGCTCCCCCAACGTGGAGACCCAGTACTTC
CASSSPNVETQYF
>TRBV2|-|few|TRBJ2-7
TGTGCCAGCAGGGATCCGGAGAGCTCCTACGAGCAGTACTTC
CASRDPESSYEQYF
>TRBV4-3|-|few|TRBJ1-1
TGCGCCAGCAGCCAGGGGAGTACAGGTAGCTGGGACACTGAAGCTTTCTTT
CASSQGSTGSWDTEAFF
>TRBV5-1|-|-|TRBJ1-2
TGCGCCAGCAGGAAGTCCCTCCATGGCTACACCTTC
CASRKSLHGYTF
>TRBV2|TRBD1|-|TRBJ2-1
TGTGCCAGCAATCCCCGGGACAGGGGGCTGAATGAGCAGTTCTTC
CASNPRDRGLNEQFF
>TRBV29-1|TRBD1|-|TRBJ1-2
TGCAGCGTGTACCGGGACAGGGGTAAAGGCTACACCTTC
CSVYRDRGKGYTF
>TRBV27|-|few|TRBJ1-5
TGTGCCAGCAGTTTGCTGTTTGATCAGCCCCAGCATTTT
CASSLLFDQPQHF
>TRBV12-3/TRBV12-4|TRBD2|few|TRBJ2-3
TGTGCCAGCAGTTTGAGGGCGGGAGGGGCAGATACGCAGTATTTT
CASSLRAGGADTQYF
>TRBV29-1|TRBD2|-|TRBJ2-7
TGCAGCGTTGAGTCCGGGACTAGCCTCTACGAGCAGTACTTC
CSVESGTSLYEQYF
>TRBV12-3/TRBV12-4|-|-|TRBJ2-2
TGTGCCAGCAGACTCACAGGGTTTCCCGGGGAGCTGTTTTTT
CASRLTGFPGELFF
>TRBV16|-|-|TRBJ1-4
TGTGCCAGCAGCCTCTCTGACCGGGGGCGAAGTGAAAAACTGTTTTTT
CASSLSDRGRSEKLFF
>TRBV27|-|-|TRBJ2-3
TGTGCCAGCAGTTCAATGCTTAGCACAGATACGCAGTATTTT
CASSSMLSTDTQYF
>TRBV7-6|TRBD2|few|TRBJ2-1
TGTGCCAGCAAAAAAGTCACGGTACTAGCGGGAGATCGGGCCTACAATGAGCAGTTCTTC
CASKKVTVLAGDRAYNEQFF
>TRBV21-1|-|few|TRBJ1-1
TGTGCCAGCAGGCCCGAGAGCAAGTGTGGTACTGAAGCTTTCTTT
CASRPESKCGTEAFF